Presented here are 27 T cell receptor beta chains from one specimen sequenced in a study of blood T cell repertoires in COVID-19. The protocol was immunoSEQ multiplex PCR, while the TCRdb copy is restricted to in-frame clones and leaves out a portion. The sample gives about 670,000 clones, 85% to 90% of which show up once; about 0.26% is in the top ten. Input material: peripheral blood. These receptors originate from a woman aged 18-30 years with acute or convalescent COVID-19.

V gene TRBV7-9 combines with J gene TRBJ2-1, with 8 bases fitting TRBD2. J lost 2 bases, V lost 3 bases, and 9 bases had no gene match. The germline V gene encodes CDR1 SEHNR and CDR2 FQNEAQ (reference sequence). This CDR3 spans 17 amino acids. The DNA of the CDR3 is TGTGCCAGCAGCTTGCCATCCCGGCGGGGGGCCTACAATGAGCAGTTCTTC. Residues: CASSLPSRRGAYNEQFF.

In regard to this clone: The sample holds other DNA sequences that translate to the same CDR3. This chain joins TRBV7-2 and TRBJ1-2; D possibly corresponds to TRBD1 (5 bases). V dropped 0 bases and J dropped 5 bases, with 7 bases sitting between them. This CDR3 is built from 13 residues. CDR1 is SGHTA, CDR2 FQGNSA, per germline. DNA of the CDR3: TGTGCCAGCAGCTTAGCTCGGGGGTATGGCTACACCTTC. Its translation: CASSLARGYGYTF.

The rearrangement links TRBV6-5 to TRBJ2-7; maybe TRBD1 (6 bases). Germline loops: CDR1 MNHEY, CDR2 SVGAGI. The germline V and J ends were trimmed by 6 bases and 4 bases, with 16 bases remaining between them. This CDR3 has 14 residues. DNA of the CDR3: TGTGCCAGCAGGAGCCGGGACAAGGCGTACGAGCAGTACTTC. Its protein product is CASRSRDKAYEQYF.

The V and J genes are TRBV7-9 and TRBJ2-3, with 7 bases fitting TRBD2. The V gene end was trimmed by 5 bases and the J gene end by 3 bases; junction bases not matched to a gene: 14. The CDR3 contains 17 residues. From germline, CDR1 is SEHNR and CDR2 FQNEAQ (reference sequence). The CDR3 is CASSPRLAGSKTDTQYF. The CDR3 DNA follows: TGTGCCAGCAGCCCGCGGTTAGCGGGCTCTAAAACAGATACGCAGTATTTT.

V is TRBV29-1 and J is TRBJ1-1; 8 bases are a match to TRBD1. Germline V CDR1 and CDR2: SQVTM, ANQGSEA. The CDR3 sequence is 12 residues long. The CDR3 loop reads CSYDRGMAEAFF. Here the CDR3 DNA reads TGCAGTTACGACAGGGGAATGGCTGAAGCTTTCTTT.

This clone was counted between two and nine times. The V call is TRBV27, the J call TRBJ1-6; no clear D. CDR3 length: 14 amino acids. V lost 5 bases to trimming and J lost 0 bases, with 5 bases between them. Germline lookup yields CDR1 MNHEY and CDR2 SMNVEV (reference sequence). CDR3 nucleotide sequence: TGTGCCAGCAGTGCCAGCTCCTATAATTCACCCCTCCACTTT. Encoded protein: CASSASSYNSPLHF.

The rearrangement uses TRBV5-6 and TRBJ1-2; 9 bases map to TRBD1. CDR3 length: 17 residues. From germline, CDR1 is SGHDT and CDR2 YYEEEE. The V and J ends lost 5 bases and 8 bases, in that order; junction bases with no gene match: 19. In DNA form, the CDR3 reads TGTGCCAGCAGTTTTTTCGGGATACAGGGGGCAAAGGAAGGCTACACCTTC. Translated, it gives CASSFFGIQGAKEGYTF.

V gene TRBV6-5 combines with J gene TRBJ1-6, with 8 bases aligning to TRBD1. The CDR3 loop spans 15 amino acids. V shed 7 bases and J 7 bases; nucleotides not matched to a gene: 9. Germline V gene lookup returns CDR1 MNHEY and CDR2 SVGAGI. In DNA form, the CDR3 reads TGTGCCAGCAATTTCGACAGGGGAAAAAATTCACCCCTCCACTTT. The encoded protein is CASNFDRGKNSPLHF.

The chain links TRBV6-4 to TRBJ2-3; perhaps TRBD1 as D (6 bases). The V and J ends lost 4 bases and 5 bases respectively, with 10 bases between them. The CDR3 totals 13 residues. The germline gives CDR1 MRHNA, CDR2 SNTAGT. In DNA form, the CDR3 reads TGTGCCAGCAGTGGGACAGCGATAGATACGCAGTATTTT. It codes for CASSGTAIDTQYF.

This clone has only a few counts. The CDR3 nucleotides are TGTGCCAGCAGCCCCTATGGAGGATTTAGCAATCAGCCCCAGCATTTT. Translation: CASSPYGGFSNQPQHF. This chain links TRBV6-2 or TRBV6-3 with TRBJ1-5; D call uncertain. V lost 6 bases to trimming and J lost 0 bases, with 15 bases between them. This CDR3 has 16 amino acids. Per germline, CDR1 MNHEY and CDR2 SVGEGT.

J is TRBJ1-1 and V is TRBV2; D remains unclear. The CDR3 totals 14 residues. Germline CDR1 SNHLY, CDR2 FYNNEI. Trimming cost V 8 bases and J 5 bases, with 18 bases left between them. The CDR3 bases are TGTGCCAGCCCGGGAGAGGGTGGGAGGACTGAAGCTTTCTTT. Protein sequence: CASPGEGGRTEAFF.

In this sample, this clone turned up once. The gene calls are TRBV7-8 and TRBJ1-3, with no clear D. Germline values: CDR1 SGHVS, CDR2 FQNEAQ. V lost 1 base to trimming and J lost 9 bases, with 10 bases between them. This CDR3 is 13 amino acids long. CDR3 nucleotide sequence: TGTGCCAGCAGCTTAGAAGGTCTAGGCACCATATATTTT. Translated: CASSLEGLGTIYF.

The chain links TRBV7-3 to TRBJ1-1; a weak D match, TRBD1 (5 bases). The CDR3 consists of 16 residues. Germline V gene data show CDR1 as SGHTA and CDR2 as FQGTGA. V was cut by 0 bases and J by 4 bases, with 15 bases left in between. CDR3 in amino acids: CASSLTGIQGGTEAFF. In DNA, the CDR3 is TGTGCCAGCAGCTTAACAGGGATTCAGGGAGGCACTGAAGCTTTCTTT.

The gene calls are TRBV5-1 and TRBJ1-1, with 7 bases fitting TRBD1. Germline lookup yields CDR1 SGHRS and CDR2 YFSETQ. The junction had 5 bases not matched to a gene; V was cut back by 3 bases and J by 0 bases. The CDR3 sequence is 15 residues long. Written as DNA, the CDR3 is TGCGCCAGCAGCTGGGGGGACAGATTGAACACTGAAGCTTTCTTT. It encodes CASSWGDRLNTEAFF.

The V call is TRBV3-1 (or the pseudogene TRBV3-2), the J call TRBJ2-7, with a possible D match to TRBD2 (5 bases). Per germline, CDR1 LGHDT and CDR2 YNNKEL (reference sequence). This CDR3 comprises 21 residues. V was shortened by 0 bases and J by 3 bases, with 30 bases between the two germline ends. The CDR3 bases are TGTGCCAGCAGCCAAGATAACGTGAGGGATAGGAAGTCCCAACAGATCTACGAGCAGTACTTC. It specifies CASSQDNVRDRKSQQIYEQYF.

V gene TRBV11-2 combines with J gene TRBJ2-7; 7 bases align to TRBD2. The V gene's germline CDR1 is SGHAT and CDR2 FQNNGV. This CDR3 spans 14 amino acids. J was trimmed by 3 bases and V by 5 bases; bases with no gene match: 7. CDR3 protein: CASSPTRDYYEQYF. CDR3 DNA: TGTGCCAGCAGCCCAACACGGGACTACTACGAGCAGTACTTC.

This clone was seen ten or more times. The chain recombines TRBV7-9 with TRBJ2-1, with a tentative D call TRBD1 (6 bases). CDR3 size: 15 residues. V lost 5 bases and J 1 base, leaving 12 bases between the germline ends. Germline CDR1 and CDR2: SEHNR and FQNEAQ (reference sequence). The CDR3 DNA reads as TGTGCCAGCAGCCCCTACAGGGAATCCTACAATGAGCAGTTCTTC. This encodes CASSPYRESYNEQFF.

This chain links TRBV7-2 with TRBJ2-7; 8 nucleotides align to TRBD1. CDR3 length equals 15 residues. V lost 1 base to trimming and J lost 9 bases; unmatched junction nucleotides: 11. Germline V gene lookup returns CDR1 SGHTA and CDR2 FQGNSA. CDR3 protein: CASSLEGQATWAQYF. The DNA for the CDR3 is TGTGCCAGCAGCTTAGAGGGACAGGCAACATGGGCGCAGTACTTC.

The chain combines TRBV4-1 with TRBJ1-5; TRBD1 is a possible D gene (6 bases). This CDR3 is 15 amino acids long. V was trimmed by 0 bases and J by 5 bases, leaving 11 bases between them. Germline CDR1 reads MGHRA; CDR2 reads YSYEKL. CDR3 coding DNA: TGCGCCAGCAGCCAAGATCAGGGGTCCGATCAGCCCCAGCATTTT. Its protein product is CASSQDQGSDQPQHF.

V usage is TRBV29-1 and J usage is TRBJ2-7; D perhaps matches TRBD2 (6 bases). V lost 4 bases to trimming and J lost 2 bases, with 12 bases between them. The CDR3 contains 13 residues. Germline assignment: CDR1 SQVTM and CDR2 ANQGSEA. CDR3 region: CSVGRGSAYEQYF. CDR3 nucleotide sequence: TGCAGCGTTGGGAGGGGATCGGCCTACGAGCAGTACTTC.

CDR3 sequence reads: CASSLLGAENTEAFF. The CDR3 nucleotides read TGCGCCAGCAGCTTGTTGGGGGCTGAGAACACTGAAGCTTTCTTT. This chain uses TRBV5-1 with TRBJ1-1; possible D gene TRBD1, 6 bases. Germline lookup yields CDR1 SGHRS and CDR2 YFSETQ. Trimming shortened V by 1 base and J by 1 base, and 11 bases separated the two germline ends. CDR3 length: 15 amino acids.

This clone was observed once. The V and J genes are TRBV27 and TRBJ1-2; 8 bases are a match to TRBD1. From germline, CDR1 is MNHEY and CDR2 SMNVEV (reference sequence). This CDR3 is built from 13 residues. V shed 7 bases, J shed 8 bases, and the junction held 9 bases outside the gene matches. This CDR3 is CASTTSQGDGYTF. CDR3 nucleotide sequence: TGTGCCAGCACCACCTCACAGGGGGACGGCTACACCTTC.

This clone turned up a few times. This chain joins TRBV2 and TRBJ1-2, with D tentatively TRBD1 (6 bases). The CDR3 spans 13 residues. Germline V gene lookup returns CDR1 SNHLY and CDR2 FYNNEI. V was cut by 9 bases and J by 2 bases, with 13 bases left in between. In nucleotides, the CDR3 is TGTGCCAGTCTCGGACAGCAGAACTATGGCTACACCTTC. This translates into CASLGQQNYGYTF.

The rearrangement links TRBV9 to TRBJ1-2, with D uncertain. Germline values: CDR1 SGDLS, CDR2 YYNGEE. This CDR3 is built from 14 residues. Deletions cut 4 bases from V and 5 bases from J, with 15 bases between. CDR3 region: CASSLREGPYGYTF. Here the CDR3 DNA reads TGTGCCAGCAGCCTGAGGGAGGGTCCGTATGGCTACACCTTC.

The chain links TRBV6-4 to TRBJ2-1; 7 nucleotides align to TRBD2. With 4 bases clipped from V and 8 bases from J, the junction kept 11 bases outside the gene matches. Germline V CDR1 and CDR2: MRHNA, SNTAGT. The CDR3 has 15 residues. CDR3 residues: CASSVREGSYDEQFF. The CDR3 DNA sequence: TGTGCCAGCAGTGTTAGGGAGGGTTCCTATGATGAGCAGTTCTTC.

The chain joins TRBV30 to TRBJ1-4; 7 bases map to TRBD1. The trim removed 7 bases at V and 8 bases at J, leaving 10 bases unmatched. The CDR3 runs to 13 residues. Per the germline V gene, CDR1 is GTSNPN and CDR2 is SVGIG (reference sequence). This chain's CDR3 is CASQTGLKEKLFF. Here the CDR3 DNA reads TGTGCCTCCCAGACAGGGCTGAAGGAAAAACTGTTTTTT.

The rearrangement joins TRBV7-9 to TRBJ1-2; D call uncertain. The CDR3 length is 15 residues. The V gene lost 5 bases and the J gene lost 4 bases, with 17 bases spanning the gap. Germline V lookup: CDR1 SEHNR, CDR2 FQNEAQ (reference sequence). CDR3 nucleotide sequence: TGTGCCAGCAGCCCCGGCGGCATAGTTCCCTATGGCTACACCTTC. This encodes CASSPGGIVPYGYTF.